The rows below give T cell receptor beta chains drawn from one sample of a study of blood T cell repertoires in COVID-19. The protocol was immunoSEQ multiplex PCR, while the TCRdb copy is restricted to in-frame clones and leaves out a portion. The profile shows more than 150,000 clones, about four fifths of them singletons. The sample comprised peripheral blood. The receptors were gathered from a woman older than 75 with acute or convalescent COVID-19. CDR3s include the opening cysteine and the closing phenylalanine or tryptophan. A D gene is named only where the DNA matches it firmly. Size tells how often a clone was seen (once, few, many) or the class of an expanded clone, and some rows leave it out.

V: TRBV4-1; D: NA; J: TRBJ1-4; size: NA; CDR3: CASSQGSVGGSRGEKLFF; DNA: TGCGCCAGCAGCCAAGGGAGTGTGGGGGGGAGCCGGGGTGAAAAACTGTTTTTT
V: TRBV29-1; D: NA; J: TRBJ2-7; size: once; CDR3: CSVEARTEQYF; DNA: TGCAGCGTTGAAGCTAGGACTGAGCAGTACTTC
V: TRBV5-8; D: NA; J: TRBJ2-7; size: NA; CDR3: CASSPWRARLSYEQYF; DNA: TGTGCCAGCAGCCCCTGGCGGGCCAGGCTTTCCTACGAGCAGTACTTC
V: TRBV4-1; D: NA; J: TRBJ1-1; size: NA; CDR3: CASSQGAALAFF; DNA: TGCGCCAGCAGCCAAGGCGCGGCTCTGGCTTTCTTT
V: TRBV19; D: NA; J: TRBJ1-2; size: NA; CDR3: CASSGRGTYGYTF; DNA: TGTGCCAGTAGCGGCCGGGGTACCTATGGCTACACCTTC
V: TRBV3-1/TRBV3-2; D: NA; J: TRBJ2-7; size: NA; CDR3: CASSQYRDWDYEQYF; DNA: TGTGCCAGCAGCCAATACCGGGACTGGGACTACGAGCAGTACTTC
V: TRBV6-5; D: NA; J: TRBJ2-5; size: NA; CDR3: CASSYSLGGRETQYF; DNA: TGTGCCAGCAGTTACTCACTCGGGGGTCGGGAGACCCAGTACTTC
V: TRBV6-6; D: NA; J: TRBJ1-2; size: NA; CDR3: CASILVGQGTGYTF; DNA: NA
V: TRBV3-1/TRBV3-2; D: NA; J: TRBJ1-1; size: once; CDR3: CASSQVTGWSEAFF; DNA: TGTGCCAGCAGCCAAGTCACAGGGTGGTCTGAAGCTTTCTTT
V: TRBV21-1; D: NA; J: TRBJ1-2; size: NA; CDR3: CASSKEAGGQRANYGYTF; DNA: TGTGCCAGCAGCAAAGAGGCGGGGGGACAGAGAGCTAACTATGGCTACACCTTC
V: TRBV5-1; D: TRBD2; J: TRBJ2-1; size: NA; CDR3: CASSLGAAGDLSYNEQFF; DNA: TGCGCCAGCAGCTTGGGGGCAGCGGGAGACCTCTCCTACAATGAGCAGTTCTTC
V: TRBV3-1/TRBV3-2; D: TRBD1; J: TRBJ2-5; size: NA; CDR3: CASSTNRGRQTQYF; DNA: TGTGCCAGCAGCACCAACAGGGGGAGGCAGACCCAGTACTTC
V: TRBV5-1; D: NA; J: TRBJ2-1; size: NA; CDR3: CASSSQVEQFF; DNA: TGCGCCAGCAGCTCCCAGGTTGAGCAGTTCTTC
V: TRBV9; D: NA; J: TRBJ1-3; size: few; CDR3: CASSALPREPNTIYF; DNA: TGTGCCAGCAGCGCACTCCCGAGGGAGCCTAACACCATATATTTT
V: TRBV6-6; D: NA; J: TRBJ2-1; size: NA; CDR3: CASKSSGNEQFF; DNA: TGTGCCAGCAAATCGAGCGGGAATGAGCAGTTCTTC
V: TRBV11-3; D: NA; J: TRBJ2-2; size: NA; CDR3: CASSLDTGKLFF; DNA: TGTGCCAGCAGCTTAGATACAGGGAAGCTGTTTTTT
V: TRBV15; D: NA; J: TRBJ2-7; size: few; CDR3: CATSPWEGGSYEQYF; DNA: TGTGCCACCAGCCCCTGGGAGGGGGGGAGTTACGAGCAGTACTTC
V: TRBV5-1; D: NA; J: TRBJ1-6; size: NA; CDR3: CASTRSSGRNSPLHF; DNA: TGCGCCAGCACCCGAAGCTCAGGGAGGAATTCACCCCTCCACTTT
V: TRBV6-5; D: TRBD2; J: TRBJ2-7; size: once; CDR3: CASSYGAGGRSYEQYF; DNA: TGTGCCAGCAGTTACGGTGCGGGGGGTAGGTCCTACGAGCAGTACTTC
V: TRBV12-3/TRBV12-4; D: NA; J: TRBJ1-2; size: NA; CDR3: CASSLASYGYTF; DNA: TGTGCCAGCAGTTTAGCCAGCTATGGCTACACCTTC
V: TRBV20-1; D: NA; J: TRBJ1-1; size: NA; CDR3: CSASIWGRRNTEAFF; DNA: TGCAGTGCTAGTATCTGGGGGCGACGGAACACTGAAGCTTTCTTT
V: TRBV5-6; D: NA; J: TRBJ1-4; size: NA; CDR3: CASSSPATNEKLFF; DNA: TGTGCCAGCAGCTCCCCTGCAACTAATGAAAAACTGTTTTTT
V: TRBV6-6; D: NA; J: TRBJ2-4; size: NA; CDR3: CASRDRQLAKNIQYF; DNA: TGTGCCAGCAGAGACAGACAACTAGCCAAAAACATTCAGTACTTC
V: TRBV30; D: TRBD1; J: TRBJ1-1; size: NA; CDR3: CAWRVGQLNTEAFF; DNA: TGTGCCTGGAGAGTGGGACAGCTGAACACTGAAGCTTTCTTT
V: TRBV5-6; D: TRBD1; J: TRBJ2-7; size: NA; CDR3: CASNRDRGLYEQYF; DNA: TGTGCCAGCAACCGGGACAGGGGGCTCTACGAGCAGTACTTC
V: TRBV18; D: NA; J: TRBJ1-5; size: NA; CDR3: CASSPATGSNQPQHF; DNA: TGTGCCAGCTCACCCGCGACAGGAAGCAATCAGCCCCAGCATTTT
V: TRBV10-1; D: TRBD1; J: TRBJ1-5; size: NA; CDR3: CASRPIRDRVHHSNQPQHF; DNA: TGCGCCAGCAGACCTATCCGGGACAGGGTCCACCATAGCAATCAGCCCCAGCATTTT
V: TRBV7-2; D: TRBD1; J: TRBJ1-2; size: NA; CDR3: CASRASRDSRSSGYGYTF; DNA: TGTGCCAGCAGGGCTTCACGGGACAGCCGGTCCTCGGGCTATGGCTACACCTTC
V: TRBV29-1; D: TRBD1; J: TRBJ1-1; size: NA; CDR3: CSVQGQGYEKIAEAFF; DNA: TGCAGCGTTCAGGGACAGGGCTACGAGAAAATCGCTGAAGCTTTCTTT
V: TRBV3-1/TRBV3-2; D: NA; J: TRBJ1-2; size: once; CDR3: CASSPRQASYGYTF; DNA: TGTGCCAGCAGCCCCCGACAGGCGAGCTATGGCTACACCTTC
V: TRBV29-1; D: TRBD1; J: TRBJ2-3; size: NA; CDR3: CSVVTGVSDTQYF; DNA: TGCAGCGTTGTCACAGGGGTTTCAGATACGCAGTATTTT
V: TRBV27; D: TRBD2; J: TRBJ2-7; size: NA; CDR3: CASSSPSGQSSYEQYF; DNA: TGTGCCAGCAGTTCGCCTAGCGGTCAGAGCTCCTACGAGCAGTACTTC
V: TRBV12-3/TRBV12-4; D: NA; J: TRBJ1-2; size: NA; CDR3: CASSLTGSYGYTF; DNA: TGTGCCAGCAGTCTGACGGGGTCCTATGGCTACACCTTC
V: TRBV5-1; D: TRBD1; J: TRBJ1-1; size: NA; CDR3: CASSPGQGRGQGTEAFF; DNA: TGCGCCAGCAGCCCCGGACAGGGACGGGGTCAAGGCACTGAAGCTTTCTTT
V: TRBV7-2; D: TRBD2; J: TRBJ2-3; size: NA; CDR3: CASSFVAGGPGDTQYF; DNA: TGTGCCAGCAGCTTTGTAGCGGGGGGGCCAGGTGATACGCAGTATTTT
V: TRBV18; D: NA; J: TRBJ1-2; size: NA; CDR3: CAGGALDYGYTF; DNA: TGTGCCGGGGGCGCACTTGACTATGGCTACACCTTC
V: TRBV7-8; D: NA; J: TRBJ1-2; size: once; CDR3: CASSLGRLGGGYTF; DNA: TGTGCCAGCAGCTTAGGGCGCCTGGGGGGAGGCTACACCTTC
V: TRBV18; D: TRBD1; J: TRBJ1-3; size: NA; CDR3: CASSPPGVTGTGNTIYF; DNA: TGTGCCAGCTCACCACCGGGCGTGACAGGGACTGGAAACACCATATATTTT
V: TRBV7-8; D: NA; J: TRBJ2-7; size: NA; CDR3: CASSPTRGRREQYF; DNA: TGTGCCAGCAGCCCAACCCGGGGGAGGCGGGAGCAGTACTTC
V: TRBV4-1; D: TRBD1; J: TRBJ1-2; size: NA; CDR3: CASSQEPTGALGYGYTF; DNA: TGCGCCAGCAGCCAAGAACCCACAGGGGCGCTCGGGTATGGCTACACCTTC
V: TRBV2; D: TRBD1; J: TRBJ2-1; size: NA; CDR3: CARGDRLEYNEQFF; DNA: TGTGCCAGAGGGGACAGGTTGGAGTACAATGAGCAGTTCTTC
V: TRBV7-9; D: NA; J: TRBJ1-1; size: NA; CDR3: CASSLDMNTEAFF; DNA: TGTGCCAGCAGCTTAGACATGAACACTGAAGCTTTCTTT
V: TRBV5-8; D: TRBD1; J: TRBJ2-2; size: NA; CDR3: CASSFQGANTGELFF; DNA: TGTGCCAGCAGCTTTCAGGGGGCGAACACCGGGGAGCTGTTTTTT
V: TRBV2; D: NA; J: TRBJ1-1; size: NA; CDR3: CASSAREDTEAFF; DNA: TGTGCCAGCAGTGCTCGAGAGGACACTGAAGCTTTCTTT
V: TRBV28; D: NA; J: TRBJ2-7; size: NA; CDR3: CASSWDKSYEQYF; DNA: TGTGCCAGCAGTTGGGACAAGTCCTACGAGCAGTACTTC
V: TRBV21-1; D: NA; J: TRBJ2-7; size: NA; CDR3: CASSSPGTGNQSSYEQYF; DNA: TGTGCCAGCAGCAGTCCCGGGACAGGGAACCAAAGCTCCTACGAGCAGTACTTC
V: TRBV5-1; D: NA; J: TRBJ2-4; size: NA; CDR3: CASSPTGLDKNIQYF; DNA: TGCGCCAGCAGCCCGACAGGATTGGACAAAAACATTCAGTACTTC
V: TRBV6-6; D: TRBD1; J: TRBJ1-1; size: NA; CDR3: CASSSRQGGGTEAFF; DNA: TGTGCCAGCAGTAGCCGACAGGGAGGTGGGACTGAAGCTTTCTTT
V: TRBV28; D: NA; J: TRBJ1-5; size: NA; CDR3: CASGQGNQPQHF; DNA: TGTGCCAGTGGGCAGGGTAATCAGCCCCAGCATTTT
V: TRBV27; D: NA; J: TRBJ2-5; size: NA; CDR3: CASSYSVRETQYF; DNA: TGTGCCAGCAGCTATTCCGTGCGGGAGACCCAGTACTTC
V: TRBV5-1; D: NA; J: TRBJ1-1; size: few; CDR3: CASSLASTGTEAFF; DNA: TGCGCCAGCAGCTTGGCTTCAACCGGCACTGAAGCTTTCTTT
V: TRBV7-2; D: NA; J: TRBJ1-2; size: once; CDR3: CASSLNGAPGGYTF; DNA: TGTGCCAGCAGCTTAAATGGGGCCCCGGGTGGCTACACCTTC